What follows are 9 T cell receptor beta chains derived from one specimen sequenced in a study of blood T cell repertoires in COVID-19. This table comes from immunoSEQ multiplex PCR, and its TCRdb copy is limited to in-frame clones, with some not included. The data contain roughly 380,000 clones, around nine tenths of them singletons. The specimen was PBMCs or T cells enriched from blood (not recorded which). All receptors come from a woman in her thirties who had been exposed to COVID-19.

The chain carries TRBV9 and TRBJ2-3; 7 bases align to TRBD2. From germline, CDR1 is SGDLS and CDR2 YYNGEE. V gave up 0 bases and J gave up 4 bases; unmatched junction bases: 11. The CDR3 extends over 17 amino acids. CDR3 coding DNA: TGTGCCAGCAGCGTAGTCCCAACGGCGGGAGTTGCAGATACGCAGTATTTT. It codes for CASSVVPTAGVADTQYF.

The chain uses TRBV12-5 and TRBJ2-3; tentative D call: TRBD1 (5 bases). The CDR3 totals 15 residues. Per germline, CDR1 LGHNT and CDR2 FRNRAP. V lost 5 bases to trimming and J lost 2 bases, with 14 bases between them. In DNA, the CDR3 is TGTGCTAGTGGTCAAGTCCTACAGGCCACAGATACGCAGTATTTT. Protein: CASGQVLQATDTQYF.

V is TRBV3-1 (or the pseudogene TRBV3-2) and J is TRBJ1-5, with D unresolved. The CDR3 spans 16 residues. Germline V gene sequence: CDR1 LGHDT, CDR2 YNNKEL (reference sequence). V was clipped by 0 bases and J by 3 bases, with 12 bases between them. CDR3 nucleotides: TGTGCCAGCAGCCAAGATAGGAGACCGATCAATCAGCCCCAGCATTTT. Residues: CASSQDRRPINQPQHF.

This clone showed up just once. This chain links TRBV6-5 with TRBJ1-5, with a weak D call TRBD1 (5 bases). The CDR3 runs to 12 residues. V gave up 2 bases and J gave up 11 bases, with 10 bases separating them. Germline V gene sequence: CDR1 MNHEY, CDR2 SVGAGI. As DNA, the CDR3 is TGTGCCAGCAGTTACGGTCGGGGGACCCAGCATTTT. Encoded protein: CASSYGRGTQHF.

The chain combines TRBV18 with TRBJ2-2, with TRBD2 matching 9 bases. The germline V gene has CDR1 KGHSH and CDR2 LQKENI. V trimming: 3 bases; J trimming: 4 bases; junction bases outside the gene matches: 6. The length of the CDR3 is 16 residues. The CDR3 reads CASSPLLAGITGELFF. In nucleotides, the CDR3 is TGTGCCAGCTCACCCCTGCTAGCGGGAATCACCGGGGAGCTGTTTTTT.

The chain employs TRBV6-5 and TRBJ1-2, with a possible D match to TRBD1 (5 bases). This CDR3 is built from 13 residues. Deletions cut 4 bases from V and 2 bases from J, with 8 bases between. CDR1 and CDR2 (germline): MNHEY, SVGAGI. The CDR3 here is CASSFQGNYGYTF. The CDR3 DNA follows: TGTGCCAGCAGTTTCCAGGGCAACTATGGCTACACCTTC.

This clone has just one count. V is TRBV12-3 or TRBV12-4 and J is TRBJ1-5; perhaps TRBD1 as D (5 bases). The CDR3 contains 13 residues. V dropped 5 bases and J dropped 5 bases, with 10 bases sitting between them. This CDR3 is CASSGRGHQPQHF. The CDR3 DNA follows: TGTGCCAGCAGTGGGAGGGGACATCAGCCCCAGCATTTT.

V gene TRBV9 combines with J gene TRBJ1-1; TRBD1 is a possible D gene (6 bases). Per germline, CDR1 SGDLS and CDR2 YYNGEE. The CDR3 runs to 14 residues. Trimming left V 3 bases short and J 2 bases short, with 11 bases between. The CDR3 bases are TGTGCCAGCAGCGCTCAACAGGGAAACACTGAAGCTTTCTTT. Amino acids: CASSAQQGNTEAFF.

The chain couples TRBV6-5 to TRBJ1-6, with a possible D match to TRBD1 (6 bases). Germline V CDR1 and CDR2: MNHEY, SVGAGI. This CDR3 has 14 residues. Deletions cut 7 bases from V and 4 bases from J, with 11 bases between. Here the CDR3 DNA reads TGTGCCAGCACTAACAGGGCTTATAATTCACCCCTCCACTTT. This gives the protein CASTNRAYNSPLHF.